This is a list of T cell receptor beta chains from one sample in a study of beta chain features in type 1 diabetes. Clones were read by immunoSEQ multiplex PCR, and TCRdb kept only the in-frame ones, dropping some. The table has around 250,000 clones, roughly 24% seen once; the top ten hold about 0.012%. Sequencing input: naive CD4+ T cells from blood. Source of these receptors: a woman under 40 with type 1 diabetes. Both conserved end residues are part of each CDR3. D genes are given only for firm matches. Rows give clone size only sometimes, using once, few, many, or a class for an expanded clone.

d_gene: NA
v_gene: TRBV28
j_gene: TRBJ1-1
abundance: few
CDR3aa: CASSPPRGNTEAFF
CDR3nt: TGTGCCAGCAGTCCACCACGGGGGAACACTGAAGCTTTCTTT

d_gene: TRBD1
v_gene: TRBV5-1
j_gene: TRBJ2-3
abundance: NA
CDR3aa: CASSRRQGRSSTDTQYF
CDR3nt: TGCGCCAGTTCCCGAAGACAGGGACGATCTAGCACAGATACGCAGTATTTT

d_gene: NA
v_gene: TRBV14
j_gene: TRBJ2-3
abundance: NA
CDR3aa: CASSQGGGTQYF
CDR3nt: TGTGCCAGCAGCCAAGGAGGTGGTACGCAGTATTTT

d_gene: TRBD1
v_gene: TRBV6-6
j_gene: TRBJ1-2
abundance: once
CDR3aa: CASSYPGTDYGYTF
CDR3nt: TGTGCCAGCAGTTACCCCGGGACAGACTATGGCTACACCTTC

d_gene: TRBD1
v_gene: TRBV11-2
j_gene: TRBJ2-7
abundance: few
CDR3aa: CASRQQGEASYEQYF
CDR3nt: TGTGCCAGCAGACAACAGGGGGAGGCCTCCTACGAGCAGTACTTC

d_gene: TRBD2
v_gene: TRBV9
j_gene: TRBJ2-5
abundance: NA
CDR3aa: CATGQPLTSGRRETQYF
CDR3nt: TGTGCCACCGGACAACCCCTCACTAGCGGGCGACGAGAGACCCAGTACTTC

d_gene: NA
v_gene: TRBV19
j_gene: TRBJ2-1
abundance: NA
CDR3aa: CASRDSSTDEQFF
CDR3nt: TGTGCCAGCCGGGACTCGTCCACCGATGAGCAGTTCTTC

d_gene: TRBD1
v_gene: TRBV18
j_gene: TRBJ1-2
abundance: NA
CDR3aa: CASSLTGTALYGYTF
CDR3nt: TGTGCCAGCTCACTCACCGGGACAGCCTTATATGGCTACACCTTC

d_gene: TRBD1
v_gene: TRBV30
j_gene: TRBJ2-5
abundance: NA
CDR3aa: CAWTTGVVETQYF
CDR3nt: TGTGCCTGGACCACAGGGGTGGTGGAGACCCAGTACTTC

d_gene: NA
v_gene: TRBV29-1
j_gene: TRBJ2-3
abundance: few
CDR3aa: CSALRSGSTDTQYF
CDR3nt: TGCAGCGCCTTGAGGAGTGGGAGCACAGATACGCAGTATTTT

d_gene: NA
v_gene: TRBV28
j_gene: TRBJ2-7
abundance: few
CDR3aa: CASTPPGGRVYEQYF
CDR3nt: TGTGCCAGCACCCCCCCGGGGGGCCGTGTCTACGAGCAGTACTTC

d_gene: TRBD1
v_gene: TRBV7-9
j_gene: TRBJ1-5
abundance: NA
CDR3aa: CASSSTGGREGNQPQHF
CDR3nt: TGTGCCAGCAGCTCGACAGGGGGAAGGGAGGGCAATCAGCCCCAGCATTTT

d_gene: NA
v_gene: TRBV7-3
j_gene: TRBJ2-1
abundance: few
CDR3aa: CASSIYTAREQFF
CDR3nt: TGTGCCAGCAGCATTTACACGGCGCGGGAGCAGTTCTTC

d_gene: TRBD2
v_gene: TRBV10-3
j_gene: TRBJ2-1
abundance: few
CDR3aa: CAITTGGPDEQFF
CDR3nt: TGTGCCATCACGACGGGAGGGCCCGATGAGCAGTTCTTC

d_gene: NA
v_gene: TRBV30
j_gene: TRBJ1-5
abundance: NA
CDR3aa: CAWSVQGDQPQHF
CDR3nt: TGTGCCTGGAGTGTCCAGGGTGATCAGCCCCAGCATTTT

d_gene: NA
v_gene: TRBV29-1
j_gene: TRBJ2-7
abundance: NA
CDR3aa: CSVVGRGLTYEQYF
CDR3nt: TGCAGCGTTGTCGGTCGTGGACTTACCTACGAGCAGTACTTC

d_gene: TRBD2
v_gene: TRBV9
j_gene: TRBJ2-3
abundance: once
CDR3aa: CASSAPGGRGGTDTQYF
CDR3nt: TGTGCCAGCAGCGCCCCGGGAGGGAGGGGCGGTACAGATACGCAGTATTTT

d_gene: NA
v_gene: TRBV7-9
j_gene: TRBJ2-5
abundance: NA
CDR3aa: CASSLELEQETQYF
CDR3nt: TGTGCCAGCAGCTTAGAATTAGAACAAGAGACCCAGTACTTC

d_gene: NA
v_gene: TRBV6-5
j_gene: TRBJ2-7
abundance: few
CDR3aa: CASSQSSYEQYF
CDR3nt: TGTGCCAGCAGCCAGTCCTCCTACGAGCAGTACTTC

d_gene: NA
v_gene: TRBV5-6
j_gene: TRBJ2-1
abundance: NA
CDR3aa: CASRDYPRRSYNEQFF
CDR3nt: TGTGCCAGCAGGGACTACCCTCGGAGAAGTTACAATGAGCAGTTCTTC

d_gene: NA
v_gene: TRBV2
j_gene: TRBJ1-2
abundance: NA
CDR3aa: CASRKTVGDGYTF
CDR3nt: TGTGCCAGCAGGAAAACAGTGGGAGATGGCTACACCTTC

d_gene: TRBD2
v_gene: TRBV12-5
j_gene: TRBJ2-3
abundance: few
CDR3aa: CASGRTGLDTDTQYF
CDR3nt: TGTGCTAGTGGCCGAACGGGACTAGACACAGATACGCAGTATTTT

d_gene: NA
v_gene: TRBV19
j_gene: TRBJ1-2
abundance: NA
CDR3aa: CASSTAGTLFNYGYTF
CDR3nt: TGTGCCAGTAGTACCGCCGGGACACTCTTTAACTATGGCTACACCTTC

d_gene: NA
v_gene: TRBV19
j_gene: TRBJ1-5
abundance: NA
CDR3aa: CASSMVGGNQPQHF
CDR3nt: TGTGCCAGTAGTATGGTGGGCGGCAATCAGCCCCAGCATTTT

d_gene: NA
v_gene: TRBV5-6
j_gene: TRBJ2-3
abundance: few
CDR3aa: CASSLYSLRTDTQYF
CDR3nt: TGTGCCAGCAGCTTGTACTCGCTACGCACAGATACGCAGTATTTT

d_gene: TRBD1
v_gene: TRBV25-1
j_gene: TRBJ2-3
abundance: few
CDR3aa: CASSEGDRGADTQYF
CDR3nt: TGTGCCAGCAGTGAAGGGGACAGGGGAGCAGATACGCAGTATTTT

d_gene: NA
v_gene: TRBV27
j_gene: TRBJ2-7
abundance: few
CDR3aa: CASSFLPEEQYF
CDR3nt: TGTGCCAGCAGTTTCCTGCCGGAGGAGCAGTACTTC

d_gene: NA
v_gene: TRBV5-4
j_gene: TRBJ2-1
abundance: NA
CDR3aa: CASSLEGNEQFF
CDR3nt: TGTGCCAGCAGCTTAGAGGGAAATGAGCAGTTCTTC

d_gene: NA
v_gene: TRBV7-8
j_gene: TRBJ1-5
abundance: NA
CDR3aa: CASSLGGPSQPQHF
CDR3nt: TGTGCCAGCAGCTTAGGGGGGCCGAGTCAGCCCCAGCATTTT

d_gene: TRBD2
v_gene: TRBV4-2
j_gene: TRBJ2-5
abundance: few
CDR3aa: CASSQGRLAALQETQYF
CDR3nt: TGTGCCAGCAGCCAAGGAAGACTAGCGGCTCTCCAAGAGACCCAGTACTTC

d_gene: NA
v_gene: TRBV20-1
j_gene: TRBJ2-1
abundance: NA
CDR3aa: CSAYRDNEQFF
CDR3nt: TGCAGTGCTTACAGGGACAATGAGCAGTTCTTC